These T cell receptor beta chains were read from a single sample in a study of blood T cell repertoires in COVID-19. Only in-frame clones appear in the TCRdb table, and some are missing; sequencing was by immunoSEQ multiplex PCR. The repertoire holds 87,000 or so clones, around 84% seen once, with 20% to 25% in the top ten. The sequenced material came from peripheral blood. These receptors all stem from a woman older than 75 in a cohort sampled during active or convalescent COVID-19. Each CDR3 is given with its conserved first and last residue. The order of the fields is V gene, CDR3 length, J gene, clone size, CDR3 protein. Size is stated for part of the rows, as once, few or many counts, or as a class when the clone is expanded.

TRBV3-1/TRBV3-2	16	TRBJ2-4	.	CASSQEYTSGRVDPYF
TRBV30	12	TRBJ1-6	.	CAWSPGVSPLHF
TRBV3-1/TRBV3-2	16	TRBJ1-4	.	CASSQELTGNNEKLFF
TRBV6-6	15	TRBJ1-4	.	CASSPRDSQNEKLFF
TRBV28	16	TRBJ1-5	.	CASRARTGSGWQPQHF
TRBV28	12	TRBJ1-1	.	CASSLGTSKTFF
TRBV6-5	15	TRBJ1-5	.	CASSKGQISNQPQHF
TRBV21-1	17	TRBJ2-5	.	CASSTGQAWLKQETQYF
TRBV19	15	TRBJ2-5	.	CASRGTGVLEETQYF
TRBV6-6	14	TRBJ1-2	.	CASSDQQGTYGYTF
TRBV6-2/TRBV6-3	15	TRBJ2-3	.	CASSYLAGSTDTQYF
TRBV2	14	TRBJ1-6	.	CASSESQGRSPLHF
TRBV5-1	16	TRBJ1-4	.	CASSGTWAGQNEKLFF
TRBV6-5	13	TRBJ1-2	.	CASTRDRAYGYTF
TRBV5-4	14	TRBJ2-1	.	CASSLEAGGNEQFF
TRBV11-3	15	TRBJ2-7	.	CASSARTGKMVEQYF
TRBV29-1	14	TRBJ1-1	.	CSVVRGQKNTEAFF
TRBV11-2	16	TRBJ2-1	.	CASSLAGRGNYNEQFF
TRBV27	14	TRBJ1-1	.	CASSITGVGTEAFF
TRBV7-3	15	TRBJ1-6	.	CASSLFGDTNSPLHF
TRBV29-1	15	TRBJ1-2	.	CSVASGTGGSYGYTF
TRBV5-8	15	TRBJ1-4	few	CASADRGGLVGKLFF
TRBV9	15	TRBJ2-1	.	CASSVVGTGYNEQFF
TRBV24-1	16	TRBJ2-3	.	CATSDPGTGSTDTQYF
TRBV20-1	13	TRBJ1-6	.	CSASPGKESPLHF
TRBV19	16	TRBJ1-1	.	CASSILLGGMNTEAFF
TRBV28	18	TRBJ2-5	once	CASSYRLGVFLLRETQYF
TRBV6-5	12	TRBJ2-5	few	CASSLAGGTQYF
TRBV28	15	TRBJ2-7	.	CASSASLGLSYEQYF
TRBV9	16	TRBJ1-1	.	CASSVGPTDLNTEAFF
TRBV24-1	14	TRBJ1-1	.	CATNPGTANTEAFF
TRBV2	14	TRBJ1-4	.	CASSDGTGYEKLFF
TRBV19	14	TRBJ1-1	.	CASRARTENTEAFF
TRBV15	15	TRBJ1-6	.	CATSRVETGLYALHF
TRBV5-6	14	TRBJ2-3	once	CASQADRGLDTQYF
TRBV29-1	13	TRBJ2-5	.	CSVQGNTQETQYF
TRBV27	13	TRBJ1-1	.	CASSHRDGTEAFF
TRBV10-2	13	TRBJ1-4	.	CASSERGKEKLFF
TRBV13	16	TRBJ2-3	.	CASSPFGGRRGDTQYF
TRBV10-3	12	TRBJ1-1	once	CAISEPGQEAFF